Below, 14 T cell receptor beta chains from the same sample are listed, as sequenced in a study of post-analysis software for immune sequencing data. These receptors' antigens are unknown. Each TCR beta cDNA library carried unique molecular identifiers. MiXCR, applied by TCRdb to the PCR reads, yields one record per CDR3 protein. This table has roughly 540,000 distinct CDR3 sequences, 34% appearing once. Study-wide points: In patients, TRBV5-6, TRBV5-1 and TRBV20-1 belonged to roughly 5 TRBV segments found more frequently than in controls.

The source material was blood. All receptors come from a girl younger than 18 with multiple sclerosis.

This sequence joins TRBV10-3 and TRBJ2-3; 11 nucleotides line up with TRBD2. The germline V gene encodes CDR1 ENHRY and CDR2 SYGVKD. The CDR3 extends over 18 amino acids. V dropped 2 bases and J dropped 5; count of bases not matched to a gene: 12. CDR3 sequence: CAISEPSGGRTRKDTQYF. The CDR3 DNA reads TGTGCCATCAGTGAGCCTAGCGGGGGGAGAACACGTAAAGATACGCAGTATTTT.

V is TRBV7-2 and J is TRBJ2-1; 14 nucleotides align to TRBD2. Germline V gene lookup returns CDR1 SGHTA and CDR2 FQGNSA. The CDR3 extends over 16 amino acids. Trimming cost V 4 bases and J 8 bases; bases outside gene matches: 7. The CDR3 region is CASSSGLAGGFDEQFF. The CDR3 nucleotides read TGTGCCAGCAGCTCCGGACTAGCGGGAGGTTTCGATGAGCAGTTCTTC.

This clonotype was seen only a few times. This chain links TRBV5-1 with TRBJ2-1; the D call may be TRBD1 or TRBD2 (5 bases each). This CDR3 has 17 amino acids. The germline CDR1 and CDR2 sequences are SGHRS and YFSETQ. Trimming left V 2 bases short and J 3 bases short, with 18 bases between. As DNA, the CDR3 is TGCGCCAGCAGCTTCGAGGGACCTAGCAGGTTCTACAATGAGCAGTTCTTC. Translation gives CASSFEGPSRFYNEQFF.

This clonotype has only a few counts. The CDR3 sequence: CSAILGTSGLSSYNEQFF. The CDR3 nucleotides read TGCAGTGCTATCCTAGGAACTAGCGGTTTAAGCTCCTACAATGAGCAGTTCTTC. This chain uses TRBV20-1 with TRBJ2-1; 8 nucleotides agree with TRBD2. The CDR3 runs to 18 residues. Unmatched junction bases numbered 14, after V lost 4 bases and J lost 0 bases. CDR1 is DFQATT and CDR2 is SNEGSKA in the germline V gene (reference sequence).

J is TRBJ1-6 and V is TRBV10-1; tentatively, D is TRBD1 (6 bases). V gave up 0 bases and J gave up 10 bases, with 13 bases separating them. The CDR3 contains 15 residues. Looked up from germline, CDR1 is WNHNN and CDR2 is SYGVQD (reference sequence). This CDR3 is CASSESRGNDSPLHF. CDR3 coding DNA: TGCGCCAGCAGTGAGTCCAGGGGAAATGACTCACCCCTCCACTTT.

CDR3 amino acids: CASSLPPEGSSYNEQFF. As DNA, the CDR3 is TGTGCCAGCAGTCTCCCCCCTGAGGGGAGCTCCTACAATGAGCAGTTCTTC. The chain employs TRBV11-2 and TRBJ2-1, with D perhaps TRBD1 or TRBD2 (5 bases each). CDR3 length: 17 residues. Germline CDR1 SGHAT, CDR2 FQNNGV. V was shortened by 6 bases and J by 0 bases, with 18 bases between the two germline ends.

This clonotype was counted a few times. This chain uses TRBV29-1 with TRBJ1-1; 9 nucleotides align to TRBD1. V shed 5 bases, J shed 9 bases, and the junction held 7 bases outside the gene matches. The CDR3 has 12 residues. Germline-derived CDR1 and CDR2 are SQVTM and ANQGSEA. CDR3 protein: CSVTGGAGKAFF. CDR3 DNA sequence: TGCAGCGTTACAGGGGGCGCGGGTAAAGCTTTCTTT.

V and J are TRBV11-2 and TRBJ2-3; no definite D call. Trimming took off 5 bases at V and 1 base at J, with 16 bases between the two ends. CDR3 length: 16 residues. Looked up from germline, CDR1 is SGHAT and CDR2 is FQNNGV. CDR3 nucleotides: TGTGCCAGCAGCCTCAGAGGCGGCCTAGGCACAGATACGCAGTATTTT. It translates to CASSLRGGLGTDTQYF. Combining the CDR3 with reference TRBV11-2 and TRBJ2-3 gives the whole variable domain EAGVAQSPRYKIIEKRQSVAFWCNPISGHATLYWYQQILGQGPKLLIQFQNNGVVDDSQLPKDRFSAERLKGVDSTLKIQPAKLEDSAVYLCASSLRGGLGTDTQYFGPGTRLTVL.

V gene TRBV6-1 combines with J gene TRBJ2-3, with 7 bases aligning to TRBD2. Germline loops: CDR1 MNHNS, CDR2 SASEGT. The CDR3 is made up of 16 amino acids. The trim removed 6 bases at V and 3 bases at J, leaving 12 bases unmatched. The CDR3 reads CASSVRGGAGTDTQYF. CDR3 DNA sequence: TGTGCCAGCAGCGTAAGGGGAGGGGCTGGGACAGATACGCAGTATTTT.

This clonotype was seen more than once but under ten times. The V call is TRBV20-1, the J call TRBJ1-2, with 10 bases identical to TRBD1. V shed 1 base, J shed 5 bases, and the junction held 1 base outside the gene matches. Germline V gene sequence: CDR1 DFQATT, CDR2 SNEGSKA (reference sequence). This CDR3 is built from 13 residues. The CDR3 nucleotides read TGCAGTGCTAGAGGGACAGGGGGTTATGGCTACACCTTC. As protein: CSARGTGGYGYTF.

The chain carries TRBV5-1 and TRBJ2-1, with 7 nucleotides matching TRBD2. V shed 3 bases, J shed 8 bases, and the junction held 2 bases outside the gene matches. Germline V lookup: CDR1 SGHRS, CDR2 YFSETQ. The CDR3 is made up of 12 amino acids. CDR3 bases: TGCGCCAGCAGCTCACTAGCGCATGAGCAGTTCTTC. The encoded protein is CASSSLAHEQFF.

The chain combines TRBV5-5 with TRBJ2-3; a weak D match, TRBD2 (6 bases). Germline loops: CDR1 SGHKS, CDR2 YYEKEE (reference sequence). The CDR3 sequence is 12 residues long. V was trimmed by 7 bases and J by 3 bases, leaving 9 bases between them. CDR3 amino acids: CASLTRTDTQYF. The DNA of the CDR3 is TGTGCCAGCCTGACTAGGACAGATACGCAGTATTTT.

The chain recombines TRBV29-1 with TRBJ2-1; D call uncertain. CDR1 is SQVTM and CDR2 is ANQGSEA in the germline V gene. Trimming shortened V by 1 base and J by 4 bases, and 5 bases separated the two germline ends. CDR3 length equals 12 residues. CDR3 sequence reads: CSVEAQYNEQFF. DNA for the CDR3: TGCAGCGTTGAAGCACAGTACAATGAGCAGTTCTTC.

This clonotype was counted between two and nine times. CDR3 in amino acids: CASSPTLLAGADNEQFF. CDR3 sequence (DNA): TGTGCCAGCAGTCCCACCTTACTAGCGGGGGCCGACAATGAGCAGTTCTTC. The V gene is TRBV6-1, the J gene TRBJ2-1, with 11 positions matching TRBD2. The germline gives CDR1 MNHNS, CDR2 SASEGT. With V trimmed by 5 bases and J by 5 bases, 11 bases remained unmatched. CDR3 length: 17 residues.